These 30 T cell receptor beta chains were all obtained from the same sample, sequenced in a study of response to subunit inactivated influenza vaccine. TCRdb analysed the RT-PCR reads with MiXCR anew, one entry per CDR3 protein. The sample yields hundreds of thousands of distinct CDR3 sequences, 9.5% to 13% seen once. This sample comprised PBMCs from blood, obtained 45 days after vaccination. These TCRs come from a man aged 50-60 years who received an inactivated influenza vaccine.

The chain carries TRBV24-1 and TRBJ1-2; D is uncertain. The germline gives CDR1 KGHDR, CDR2 SFDVKD. Trimming removed 2 bases from V and 0 bases from J, with 9 bases in between. The CDR3 has 15 amino acids. This CDR3 reads CATSDSGSPNYGYTF. As DNA, the CDR3 is TGTGCCACCAGTGATTCGGGCAGCCCTAACTATGGCTACACCTTC.

Ten or more counts support this clonotype. The genes are TRBV6-6 and TRBJ1-3; perhaps TRBD1 as D (5 bases). CDR3 length equals 13 residues. The ends were cut back, 5 bases at V and 4 bases at J, with 9 bases in the middle. CDR1 is MNHNY and CDR2 is SVGAGI in the germline V gene (reference sequence). The CDR3 sequence: CASSRDGGNTIYF. DNA of the CDR3: TGTGCCAGCAGTCGGGACGGAGGAAACACCATATATTTT.

This clonotype was picked up a small number of times. V and J are TRBV7-9 and TRBJ2-5; D is undetermined. Trimming took 11 bases from V and 2 from J, leaving 18 bases between them. CDR1 is SEHNR, CDR2 FQNEAQ, per germline (reference sequence). The CDR3 is made up of 14 amino acids. This CDR3 reads CASFHAAGQETQYF. Here the CDR3 DNA reads TGTGCCTCCTTCCACGCCGCAGGTCAAGAGACCCAGTACTTC.

V usage is TRBV7-9 and J usage is TRBJ2-3; possibly TRBD1 or TRBD2 for D (5 bases each). Germline CDR1 and CDR2: SEHNR and FQNEAQ (reference sequence). V was cut by 5 bases and J by 2 bases, with 20 bases left in between. CDR3 length equals 17 residues. The CDR3: CASSDSPGGVYTDTQYF. CDR3 nucleotides: TGTGCCAGCAGCGACAGCCCTGGGGGAGTCTACACAGATACGCAGTATTTT.

About this clonotype itself: Relative to the germline gene, one junction end is altered; a read error may explain this. V gene TRBV3-1 combines with J gene TRBJ2-4, with D hard to call. This CDR3 spans 14 amino acids. From germline, CDR1 is LGHDT and CDR2 YNNKEL (reference sequence). CDR3 in amino acids: CASTQGGAKNIQYF. The CDR3, as DNA: TGTGCCAGCACCCAAGGTGGGGCCAAAAACATTCAGTACTTC.

This clonotype was counted between two and nine times. The chain joins TRBV29-1 to TRBJ2-7; D might be TRBD1 (6 bases). The V and J ends lost 4 bases and 0 bases respectively, with 10 bases between them. The CDR3 loop spans 13 amino acids. The germline V gene has CDR1 SQVTM and CDR2 ANQGSEA. CDR3 nucleotide sequence: TGCAGCGTTGGCAGGGGCCTCTCCTACGAGCAGTACTTC. The encoded protein is CSVGRGLSYEQYF.

This chain connects TRBV12-3 or TRBV12-4 to TRBJ2-7; D perhaps matches TRBD2 (7 bases). There are 14 residues in the CDR3. Trimming cost V 5 bases and J 3 bases, with 14 bases left between them. As DNA, the CDR3 is TGTGCCAGCAGTCATGGGGGGGCTTACTACGAGCAGTACTTC. Protein: CASSHGGAYYEQYF.

This clonotype was found many times. The J gene is TRBJ2-7, the V gene TRBV28; weak D call: TRBD1 (5 bases). This CDR3 has 18 residues. Per the germline V gene, CDR1 is MDHEN and CDR2 is SYDVKM. Trimming pared 4 bases from V and 3 bases from J, leaving 25 bases between. The CDR3 loop is CASSYEQGRWPSDYEQYF. In DNA, the CDR3 is TGTGCCAGCAGTTACGAGCAGGGCAGGTGGCCCTCGGACTACGAGCAGTACTTC.

The gene calls are TRBV5-1 and TRBJ2-7, with D possibly called TRBD1 or TRBD2 (7 bases each). Trimming stripped 4 bases from V and 3 bases from J, with 14 bases between. The CDR3 has 14 amino acids. CDR1 is SGHRS, CDR2 YFSETQ, per germline. The CDR3 loop reads CASSQQGRDYEQYF. CDR3 coding DNA: TGCGCCAGCAGCCAACAGGGGAGGGACTACGAGCAGTACTTC.

This clonotype showed up just a few times. The chain uses TRBV24-1 and TRBJ2-3; D possibly corresponds to TRBD1 (6 bases). The CDR3 is 14 residues long. Between the trimmed V and J ends, which lost 4 bases and 3 bases, there was a span of 10 bases. Per germline, CDR1 KGHDR and CDR2 SFDVKD. Here the CDR3 DNA reads TGTGCCACCAGTGACCGGACAGTAACAGATACGCAGTATTTT. Amino acid sequence: CATSDRTVTDTQYF.

This clonotype came up a few times. The V and J genes are TRBV7-3 and TRBJ2-3; D is possibly TRBD2 (5 bases). This CDR3 region has 14 residues. With 4 bases removed from V and 4 bases from J, the gap between germline ends came to 12 bases. From germline, CDR1 is SGHTA and CDR2 FQGTGA. CDR3 DNA: TGTGCCAGCAGCTGGGTAGAGGGCGCAGATACGCAGTATTTT. The encoded protein is CASSWVEGADTQYF.

This clonotype turned up a few times. The chain combines TRBV20-1 with TRBJ1-1; D is uncertain. Trimming pared 2 bases from V and 2 bases from J, leaving 9 bases between. CDR3 length equals 13 residues. Germline V gives CDR1 DFQATT, CDR2 SNEGSKA (reference sequence). The chain's CDR3 is CSARSGLNTEAFF. As DNA, the CDR3 is TGCAGTGCTAGATCCGGGTTAAACACTGAAGCTTTCTTT.

This clonotype occurred a few times. The CDR3 spells CAISENPSGSNQPQHF. CDR3 sequence (DNA): TGTGCCATCAGTGAAAATCCAAGCGGGAGCAATCAGCCCCAGCATTTT. The rearrangement joins TRBV10-3 to TRBJ1-5; D is uncertain. Germline-derived CDR1 and CDR2 are ENHRY and SYGVKD. V gave up 3 bases and J gave up 1 base, with 13 bases separating them. The CDR3 loop spans 16 amino acids.

This clonotype occurred a few times. V usage is TRBV5-6 and J usage is TRBJ2-5; D is undetermined. This CDR3 comprises 14 residues. The V and J ends lost 2 bases and 8 bases respectively, with 16 bases between them. CDR1 and CDR2 (germline): SGHDT, YYEEEE. CDR3 bases: TGTGCCAGCAGCTTAGGGTGGACGGACCGAACCCAGTACTTC. Its translation: CASSLGWTDRTQYF.

The V call is TRBV20-1, the J call TRBJ2-7, with 9 bases identical to TRBD2. The CDR3 spans 15 residues. Germline V CDR1 and CDR2: DFQATT, SNEGSKA (reference sequence). V gave up 3 bases and J gave up 4 bases; unmatched junction bases: 10. The CDR3 sequence is CSASGLAGKGYEQYF. CDR3 sequence (DNA): TGCAGTGCTAGTGGTCTAGCGGGAAAGGGATACGAGCAGTACTTC.

In its sample, this clonotype was seen a few times. The V and J genes are TRBV4-2 and TRBJ1-2; D possibly corresponds to TRBD1 (6 bases). The CDR3 has 16 amino acids. V was cut by 0 bases and J by 2 bases, with 13 bases left in between. Germline values: CDR1 LGHNA, CDR2 YNFKEQ. In nucleotides, the CDR3 is TGTGCCAGCAGCCAAGACCGTTTAACAGGGAACTATGGCTACACCTTC. Residues: CASSQDRLTGNYGYTF.

This clonotype appeared many times. For the CDR3, the DNA is TGTGCCAGCAGCCCCCGGCCAACCTACGAGCAGTACTTC. Encoded protein: CASSPRPTYEQYF. V and J are TRBV6-2 or TRBV6-3 and TRBJ2-7; D unresolved. Germline V gene lookup returns CDR1 MNHEY and CDR2 SVGEGT. This CDR3 has 13 residues. Trimming removed 6 bases at V and 2 bases at J, with 11 bases between.

This clonotype has only a few counts. This chain links TRBV5-6 with TRBJ2-1; 10 positions match TRBD2. The V gene end was trimmed by 1 base and the J gene end by 0 bases; junction bases not matched to a gene: 4. The CDR3 covers 17 residues. Germline V lookup: CDR1 SGHDT, CDR2 YYEEEE. In DNA, the CDR3 is TGTGCCAGCAGCTTGATGAGCGGGAGGGCCTCCTACAATGAGCAGTTCTTC. This sequence encodes CASSLMSGRASYNEQFF.

This clonotype was counted ten times or more. This chain links TRBV2 with TRBJ1-5, with D unclear. The CDR3 spans 15 residues. The germline V gene has CDR1 SNHLY and CDR2 FYNNEI. The V end lost 4 bases, the J end lost 1 base, and 11 bases lay between the germline ends. The DNA for the CDR3 is TGTGCCAGCAGTGGAGAGGGTCTAAGCAATCAGCCCCAGCATTTT. It codes for CASSGEGLSNQPQHF. Complete variable domain (other parts from reference TRBV2 and TRBJ1-5): EPEVTQTPSHQVTQMGQEVILRCVPISNHLYFYWYRQILGQKVEFLVSFYNNEISEKSEIFDDQFSVERPDGSNFTLKIRSTKLEDSAMYFCASSGEGLSNQPQHFGDGTRLSIL.

In the case of this clonotype: One end of the junction varies from germline; a read error may be responsible. The rearrangement links TRBV11-1 to TRBJ2-3; D remains unclear. From germline, CDR1 is SGHAT and CDR2 FQDESV (reference sequence). CDR3 length: 18 residues. CDR3 protein: CVSSPLVNGRFATDTQYF. As DNA, the CDR3 is TGTGTCAGCAGCCCACTCGTTAACGGGCGGTTTGCTACAGATACGCAGTATTTT.

This clonotype was seen many times. The chain joins TRBV13 to TRBJ2-7; no firm D call. Trimming left V 0 bases short and J 7 bases short, with 19 bases between. The CDR3 consists of 16 residues. The germline CDR1 and CDR2 sequences are PRHDT and FYEKMQ (reference sequence). CDR3: CASSLGGVSNNYEQYF. CDR3 DNA: TGTGCCAGCAGCTTAGGAGGCGTGTCCAACAACTATGAGCAGTACTTC.

The chain couples TRBV12-3 or TRBV12-4 to TRBJ2-1, with D possibly matching TRBD2 (6 bases). V lost 5 bases and J lost 8, with 22 bases in between. The CDR3 loop spans 16 amino acids. The CDR3 bases are TGTGCCAGCAGTGAACGTTCCGGGACTTGGGTCCATGAGCAGTTCTTC. Encoded protein: CASSERSGTWVHEQFF.

This clonotype was observed a handful of times. J is TRBJ2-7 and V is TRBV6-2 or TRBV6-3; D is possibly TRBD2 (5 bases). The length of the CDR3 is 14 residues. CDR1 and CDR2 (germline): MNHEY, SVGEGT. Between the trimmed V and J ends, which lost 10 bases and 2 bases, there was a span of 18 bases. The CDR3 spells CATRRDGITYEQYF. The CDR3 DNA reads as TGTGCCACCAGGAGAGACGGGATCACCTACGAGCAGTACTTC.

This clonotype was recorded a few times. V gene TRBV6-2 or TRBV6-3 combines with J gene TRBJ1-6; 7 bases map to TRBD1. J was trimmed by 9 bases and V by 6 bases; bases with no gene match: 8. CDR1 and CDR2 from the germline V gene are MNHEY and SVGEGT. The CDR3 totals 14 residues. CDR3 nucleotides: TGTGCCAGCAGACCGACAGGGCGCGGTTCACCCCTCCACTTT. Its translation: CASRPTGRGSPLHF.

On this clonotype itself: Mismatch with germline at one junction end may stem from a read error. The chain employs TRBV20-1 and TRBJ2-1; D may be TRBD1 (6 bases). Per germline, CDR1 DFQATT and CDR2 SNEGSKA (reference sequence). This CDR3 has 15 amino acids. The CDR3 region has the DNA TGCTGTGCTAGTCCCACAGGGAGAGCCTACAATGAGCAGTTCTTC. It codes for CCASPTGRAYNEQFF.

V and J are TRBV29-1 and TRBJ2-1; 14 bases map to TRBD2. This CDR3 contains 18 residues. Germline values: CDR1 SQVTM, CDR2 ANQGSEA. The V gene end was trimmed by 1 base and the J gene end by 9 bases; junction bases not matched to a gene: 14. This chain's CDR3 is CSVEVQALRLAGGSEQFF. CDR3 bases: TGCAGCGTTGAAGTACAGGCCCTAAGACTAGCGGGAGGGAGTGAGCAGTTCTTC.

This clonotype was picked up a small number of times. The chain uses TRBV6-6 and TRBJ1-1; D unclear. Trimming took off 5 bases at V and 4 bases at J, with 8 bases between the two ends. The CDR3 extends over 12 amino acids. CDR1 MNHNY and CDR2 SVGAGI come from the germline V gene (reference sequence). CDR3 in DNA: TGTGCCAGCAGTCACGGCGGCACTGAAGCTTTCTTT. Translating gives CASSHGGTEAFF.

This rearrangement joins TRBV28 to TRBJ1-2; D perhaps matches TRBD1 (6 bases). Deletions cut 10 bases from V and 8 bases from J, with 20 bases between. CDR1 MDHEN and CDR2 SYDVKM come from the germline V gene. The CDR3 extends over 13 amino acids. CDR3 sequence: CATQSDPGGGYTF. Here the CDR3 DNA reads TGTGCCACCCAATCGGACCCGGGGGGCGGCTACACCTTC.

The V call is TRBV12-3 or TRBV12-4, the J call TRBJ2-2; 10 positions match TRBD1. J lost 5 bases, V lost 6 bases, and 6 bases had no gene match. The length of the CDR3 is 15 residues. The CDR3 spells CASRSGQGGTGELFF. The CDR3 nucleotides read TGTGCCAGCAGATCCGGACAGGGGGGGACCGGGGAGCTGTTTTTT.

This clonotype was found a few times. The chain recombines TRBV6-6 with TRBJ1-5; D may be TRBD1 (5 bases). Trimming took off 10 bases at V and 9 bases at J, with 19 bases between the two ends. The CDR3 spans 13 residues. From germline, CDR1 is MNHNY and CDR2 SVGAGI (reference sequence). CDR3 protein: CATSPGGRGPQHF. The CDR3 DNA sequence: TGTGCCACCTCGCCCGGCGGGAGGGGGCCCCAGCATTTT.